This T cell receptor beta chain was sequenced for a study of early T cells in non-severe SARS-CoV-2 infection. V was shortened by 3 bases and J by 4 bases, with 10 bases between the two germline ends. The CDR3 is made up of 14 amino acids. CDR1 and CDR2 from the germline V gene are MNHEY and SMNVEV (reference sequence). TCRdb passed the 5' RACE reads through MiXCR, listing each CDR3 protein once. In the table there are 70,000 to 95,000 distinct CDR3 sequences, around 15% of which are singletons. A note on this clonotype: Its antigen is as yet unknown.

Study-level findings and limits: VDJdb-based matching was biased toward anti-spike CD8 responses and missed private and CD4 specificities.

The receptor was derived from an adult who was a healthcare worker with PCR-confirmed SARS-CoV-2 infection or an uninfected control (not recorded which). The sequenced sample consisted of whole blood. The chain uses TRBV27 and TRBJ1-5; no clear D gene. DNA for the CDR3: TGTGCCAGCAGTTTTAGTCGGATAAATCAGCCCCAGCATTTT. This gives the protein CASSFSRINQPQHF.